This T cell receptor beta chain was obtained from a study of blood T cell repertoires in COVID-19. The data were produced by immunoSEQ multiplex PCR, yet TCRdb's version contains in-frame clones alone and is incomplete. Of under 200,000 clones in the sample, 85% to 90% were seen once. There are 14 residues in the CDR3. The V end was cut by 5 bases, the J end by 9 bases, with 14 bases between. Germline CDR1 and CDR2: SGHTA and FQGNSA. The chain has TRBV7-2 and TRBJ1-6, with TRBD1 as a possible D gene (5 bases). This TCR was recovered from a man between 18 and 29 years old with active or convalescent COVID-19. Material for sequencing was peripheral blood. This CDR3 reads CASSPPGMRSPLHF. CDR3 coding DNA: TGTGCCAGCAGCCCCCCAGGGATGCGTTCACCCCTCCACTTT.